The 10 T cell receptor beta chains in this list originate from one sample, sequenced in a study of cytomegalovirus exposure and HLA in healthy donors. The PCR ran on 60 Vbeta and 13 Jbeta primers. Generated by immunoSEQ multiplex PCR, the TCRdb table keeps only in-frame clones and is missing some. The data show fewer than 200,000 clones, 80% to 85% seen once. Material for sequencing was PBMCs. These receptor sequences come from a woman in her 30s in good health and CMV-seronegative.

The chain employs TRBV13 and TRBJ2-3, with 9 bases lining up with TRBD2. The V and J ends lost 5 bases and 1 base, in that order; junction bases with no gene match: 4. Germline V gene lookup returns CDR1 PRHDT and CDR2 FYEKMQ (reference sequence). The CDR3 consists of 15 residues. DNA for the CDR3: TGTGCCAGCAGCCCGGGACTAGCCCGCACAGATACGCAGTATTTT. This encodes CASSPGLARTDTQYF.

This chain links TRBV27 with TRBJ2-7; TRBD1 agrees at 9 bases. Per germline, CDR1 MNHEY and CDR2 SMNVEV (reference sequence). The CDR3 is made up of 15 amino acids. The V gene end was trimmed by 5 bases and the J gene end by 3 bases; junction bases not matched to a gene: 8. CDR3 bases: TGTGCCAGCAGTGTCCTCCGGGACAGGGTCTACGAGCAGTACTTC. Residues: CASSVLRDRVYEQYF.

The V gene is TRBV19, the J gene TRBJ2-3, with 7 bases lining up with TRBD2. The CDR3 totals 15 residues. Germline V gene sequence: CDR1 LNHDA, CDR2 SQIVND (reference sequence). Trimming at V came to 3 bases and at J to 2 bases, leaving 5 bases not matched to a gene. CDR3 DNA sequence: TGTGCCAGTAGTATCTCGGGGGGATTCACAGATACGCAGTATTTT. This encodes CASSISGGFTDTQYF.

The V call is TRBV5-8, the J call TRBJ1-3; tentative D call: TRBD1 (5 bases). The CDR3 contains 16 residues. V gave up 4 bases and J gave up 0 bases, with 14 bases separating them. Germline assignment: CDR1 SGHTS and CDR2 YDEGEE. The CDR3 nucleotides read TGTGCCAGCAGCCGACAGACTAGTTTCTCTGGAAACACCATATATTTT. Protein product: CASSRQTSFSGNTIYF.

This clone was seen more than once but under ten times. This rearrangement joins TRBV11-2 to TRBJ2-7; D may be TRBD1 (6 bases). V shed 5 bases and J shed 4 bases, with 18 bases lying between them. The CDR3 contains 15 residues. Germline lookup yields CDR1 SGHAT and CDR2 FQNNGV. The CDR3 region has the DNA TGTGCCAGCAGCGCAAACCGGGACAACTTTTACGAGCAGTACTTC. This sequence encodes CASSANRDNFYEQYF.

This sequence joins TRBV6-1 and TRBJ1-6, with TRBD1 as a possible D gene (6 bases). Germline CDR1 reads MNHNS; CDR2 reads SASEGT. The CDR3 totals 15 residues. V was shortened by 7 bases and J by 5 bases, with 15 bases between the two germline ends. The CDR3 nucleotides read TGTGCCAGCATCGAGGGCACAGGGAATAATTCACCCCTCCACTTT. It yields the protein CASIEGTGNNSPLHF.

The V and J genes are TRBV27 and TRBJ1-1; D possibly corresponds to TRBD1 (5 bases). CDR3 length equals 15 residues. Trimming took off 2 bases at V and 1 base at J, with 11 bases between the two ends. Germline CDR1 MNHEY, CDR2 SMNVEV (reference sequence). The CDR3 spells CASSLIWTTNTEAFF. The CDR3 region has the DNA TGTGCCAGCAGTTTAATCTGGACAACGAACACTGAAGCTTTCTTT.

This chain links TRBV28 with TRBJ1-4; TRBD1 matches at 10 bases. The CDR3 runs to 14 residues. V trimming: 3 bases; J trimming: 7 bases; junction bases outside the gene matches: 2. Germline values: CDR1 MDHEN, CDR2 SYDVKM. CDR3 nucleotide sequence: TGTGCCAGCAGTTTGACAGGGGGCGGTGAAAAACTGTTTTTT. Translation gives CASSLTGGGEKLFF.

The chain's CDR3 is CASSLGQGAGELFF. The CDR3, as DNA: TGCGCCAGCAGCTTGGGACAGGGGGCCGGGGAGCTGTTTTTT. The chain employs TRBV5-1 and TRBJ2-2, with 9 bases matching TRBD1. This CDR3 is built from 14 residues. The germline gives CDR1 SGHRS, CDR2 YFSETQ. Trimming at V came to 0 bases and at J to 6 bases, leaving 0 bases not matched to a gene.

The rearrangement uses TRBV5-1 and TRBJ2-7; weak D call: TRBD1 (5 bases). The CDR3 is 14 amino acids. V shed 4 bases and J shed 5 bases, with 16 bases lying between them. Germline V gives CDR1 SGHRS, CDR2 YFSETQ. The CDR3, as DNA: TGCGCCAGCAGCAGACAGCCTTCGGGCCACGAGCAGTACTTC. Residues: CASSRQPSGHEQYF. The variable domain in full, completed from reference TRBV5-1 and TRBJ2-7, reads KAGVTQTPRYLIKTRGQQVTLSCSPISGHRSVSWYQQTPGQGLQFLFEYFSETQRNKGNFPGRFSGRQFSNSRSEMNVSTLELGDSALYLCASSRQPSGHEQYFGPGTRLTVT.